These 21 T cell receptor beta chains came from one sample sequenced in a study of blood T cell repertoires in COVID-19 (dated by TCRdb to 2020 to 2022). Library generation was performed with the immunoSEQ multiplex PCR assay. TCRdb provides this immuneACCESS table in a form limited to in-frame rearrangements. Some clones are lacking; in checked studies, under half of them reflect an unresolved V gene, and why the rest are absent is not known. For this sample there are approximately 150,000 clones; 80% to 90% appear just once. The ten top clones hold 3.5% to 4% of the sample. Source material: peripheral blood. The receptor source for this set is a woman in her seventies with acute or convalescent COVID-19.

The chain uses TRBV5-1 and TRBJ1-4, with D perhaps matching TRBD1 (5 bases). Germline loops: CDR1 SGHRS, CDR2 YFSETQ. Trimming stripped 7 bases from V and 8 bases from J, with 24 bases between. The CDR3 is 16 residues long. The CDR3 DNA is TGCGCCAGCTCGGAGGGGCAGGGAGCGAAGTTAGAAAAACTGTTTTTT. Its protein is CASSEGQGAKLEKLFF. Based on the CDR3 plus reference TRBV5-1 and TRBJ1-4, the full variable domain is KAGVTQTPRYLIKTRGQQVTLSCSPISGHRSVSWYQQTPGQGLQFLFEYFSETQRNKGNFPGRFSGRQFSNSRSEMNVSTLELGDSALYLCASSEGQGAKLEKLFFGSGTQLSVL.

V is TRBV10-3 and J is TRBJ1-2; perhaps TRBD1 as D (6 bases). Trimming shortened V by 6 bases and J by 1 base, and 12 bases separated the two germline ends. The CDR3 is 14 amino acids. Germline values: CDR1 ENHRY, CDR2 SYGVKD. The CDR3, as DNA: TGTGCCATCAGCCAGGACAGAAATAACTATGGCTACACCTTC. Protein product: CAISQDRNNYGYTF.

The chain has TRBV7-9 and TRBJ1-2, with 8 nucleotides matching TRBD1. The V segment lost 4 bases and the J segment 4 bases; nucleotides outside the gene matches: 11. The CDR3 contains 16 residues. Germline-derived CDR1 and CDR2 are SEHNR and FQNEAQ (reference sequence). CDR3 sequence (DNA): TGTGCCAGCAGCTCAGGACAGGGATGGGAGGGCTATGGCTACACCTTC. Protein product: CASSSGQGWEGYGYTF.

In this sample, this clone turned up a few times. V is TRBV6-2 or TRBV6-3 and J is TRBJ1-6, with TRBD1 identical over 7 bases. CDR1 MNHEY and CDR2 SVGEGT come from the germline V gene. After removal of 5 bases from V and 0 bases from J, the junction contained 7 bases not matched to a gene. This CDR3 is 17 amino acids long. The CDR3 is CASSQPGQSSYNSPLHF. The CDR3 nucleotides read TGTGCCAGCAGTCAACCGGGACAGAGCTCCTATAATTCACCCCTCCACTTT.

The count of this clone is one. The chain couples TRBV28 to TRBJ2-1; 11 nucleotides line up with TRBD2. Germline lookup yields CDR1 MDHEN and CDR2 SYDVKM. The trim removed 6 bases at V and 5 bases at J, leaving 6 bases unmatched. This CDR3 comprises 15 residues. CDR3 sequence: CASSRTSGRDNEQFF. The CDR3 region has the DNA TGTGCCAGCAGCCGCACTAGCGGGAGAGACAATGAGCAGTTCTTC.

Only one count was recorded for this clone. Distinct nucleotide sequences in the sample also encode this CDR3. The chain is built from TRBV7-2 and TRBJ1-5, with 11 nucleotides matching TRBD1. J was trimmed by 6 bases and V by 1 base; bases with no gene match: 2. There are 15 residues in the CDR3. CDR1 and CDR2 from the germline V gene are SGHTA and FQGNSA. As DNA, the CDR3 is TGTGCCAGCAGCTTAGGGACAGGGGGCGGTCAGCCCCAGCATTTT. Translation: CASSLGTGGGQPQHF.

The chain recombines TRBV7-3 with TRBJ2-1, with 7 bases fitting TRBD1. CDR3 length: 14 amino acids. The ends lost 4 bases at V and 4 bases at J; junction bases unmatched: 4. Per germline, CDR1 SGHTA and CDR2 FQGTGA. The CDR3 DNA is TGTGCCAGCAGCTGGGGGACAGAATACAATGAGCAGTTCTTC. Its translation: CASSWGTEYNEQFF.

Only one count was recorded for this clone. The V and J genes are TRBV30 and TRBJ1-4, with D perhaps matching TRBD1 (5 bases). CDR3 size: 16 residues. The germline V and J ends were trimmed by 2 bases and 7 bases, with 20 bases remaining between them. The germline V gene has CDR1 GTSNPN and CDR2 SVGIG (reference sequence). CDR3 loop: CAWSPLQGPVREKLFF. CDR3 coding DNA: TGTGCCTGGAGTCCGCTCCAGGGTCCGGTCCGTGAAAAACTGTTTTTT.

The V and J genes are TRBV20-1 and TRBJ2-2; D gene unclear. Germline V lookup: CDR1 DFQATT, CDR2 SNEGSKA (reference sequence). V was cut by 3 bases and J by 9 bases, with 8 bases left in between. This CDR3 spans 11 amino acids. The CDR3: CSARRNRELFF. In DNA, the CDR3 is TGCAGTGCTAGGCGGAACCGGGAGCTGTTTTTT.

The chain combines TRBV30 with TRBJ1-4; TRBD1 agrees at 7 bases. V was pared by 2 bases and J by 5 bases, with 2 bases of the junction left unmatched. Germline CDR1 is GTSNPN and CDR2 is SVGIG (reference sequence). This CDR3 region has 13 residues. The CDR3 sequence is CAWSLQGNEKLFF. The CDR3 nucleotides read TGTGCCTGGAGTCTACAGGGGAATGAAAAACTGTTTTTT.

J is TRBJ2-7 and V is TRBV20-1; TRBD2 is a possible D gene (6 bases). This CDR3 has 13 residues. CDR1 and CDR2 (germline): DFQATT, SNEGSKA (reference sequence). The V gene lost 3 bases and the J gene lost 4 bases, with 13 bases spanning the gap. The CDR3 reads CSASIGAGYEQYF. In DNA, the CDR3 is TGCAGTGCTAGTATCGGGGCGGGGTACGAGCAGTACTTC.

In this sample, this clone turned up once. This chain links TRBV10-3 with TRBJ2-7, with 11 nucleotides matching TRBD1. Germline lookup yields CDR1 ENHRY and CDR2 SYGVKD. V shed 4 bases, J shed 3 bases, and the junction held 2 bases outside the gene matches. The CDR3 covers 14 residues. CDR3 sequence reads: CAISGGTGGYEQYF. The CDR3 nucleotides are TGTGCCATCAGTGGGGGGACAGGGGGCTACGAGCAGTACTTC.

V and J are TRBV2 and TRBJ1-1, with D uncertain. This CDR3 contains 13 residues. The ends were cut back, 7 bases at V and 1 base at J, with 10 bases in the middle. From germline, CDR1 is SNHLY and CDR2 FYNNEI. The CDR3 DNA is TGTGCCAGCATCGCGGAGAGGAACACTGAAGCTTTCTTT. This encodes CASIAERNTEAFF.

The rearrangement uses TRBV5-1 and TRBJ2-2; D unresolved. Germline-derived CDR1 and CDR2 are SGHRS and YFSETQ. The germline V and J ends were trimmed by 0 bases and 1 base, with 10 bases remaining between them. This CDR3 has 16 amino acids. The CDR3 sequence: CASSLGLQRNTGELFF. The CDR3 region has the DNA TGCGCCAGCAGCTTGGGGTTACAGAGGAACACCGGGGAGCTGTTTTTT.

CDR3 in DNA: TGCGCCAGCAGCTTTGGGACGGGGGGATTACAAGAGACCCAGTACTTC. It codes for CASSFGTGGLQETQYF. This chain uses TRBV5-1 with TRBJ2-5, with 7 bases lining up with TRBD2. This CDR3 contains 16 residues. In germline, CDR1 is SGHRS, CDR2 YFSETQ. Trimming cost V 2 bases and J 2 bases; bases outside gene matches: 9.

The J gene is TRBJ2-7, the V gene TRBV27; tentative D call: TRBD2 (5 bases). Germline lookup yields CDR1 MNHEY and CDR2 SMNVEV (reference sequence). Trimming removed 3 bases at V and 2 bases at J, with 11 bases between. This CDR3 region has 14 residues. As DNA, the CDR3 is TGTGCCAGCAGTTTTGGGAGTTCACCCTACGAGCAGTACTTC. Translation gives CASSFGSSPYEQYF.

V usage is TRBV6-2 or TRBV6-3 and J usage is TRBJ1-5; D uncertain. The CDR3 totals 14 residues. In germline, CDR1 is MNHEY, CDR2 SVGEGT. V lost 6 bases, J lost 2 bases, and 11 bases lay in between. CDR3 residues: CASSPGSRNQPQHF. CDR3 nucleotides: TGTGCCAGCAGCCCGGGCAGCCGCAATCAGCCCCAGCATTTT.

This chain uses TRBV4-2 with TRBJ1-2, with TRBD1 as a possible D gene (6 bases). Germline V lookup: CDR1 LGHNA, CDR2 YNFKEQ. The CDR3 loop spans 17 amino acids. V lost 5 bases to trimming and J lost 6 bases, with 25 bases between them. As DNA, the CDR3 is TGTGCCAGCAGCGTAAATGCCCTTCAGGGGCCGATGGATGGCTACACCTTC. Translation: CASSVNALQGPMDGYTF.

A single count supports this clone. CDR3 sequence reads: CASSYSQGRGNYGYTF. The CDR3 nucleotides read TGTGCCAGCAGTTACTCTCAGGGTCGGGGGAACTATGGCTACACCTTC. The rearrangement links TRBV6-5 to TRBJ1-2, with D tentatively TRBD1 (5 bases). CDR1 is MNHEY, CDR2 SVGAGI, per germline. The CDR3 is made up of 16 amino acids. V was cut by 0 bases and J by 2 bases, with 13 bases left in between.

This clone was recorded only once. The gene calls are TRBV19 and TRBJ2-7; 8 nucleotides align to TRBD2. The V gene end was trimmed by 11 bases and the J gene end by 2 bases; junction bases not matched to a gene: 11. The germline V gene encodes CDR1 LNHDA and CDR2 SQIVND (reference sequence). The CDR3 spans 14 residues. The CDR3 nucleotides read TGTGCCTCGCGCCGTGCGGGAGGAACCTACGAGCAGTACTTC. Translation gives CASRRAGGTYEQYF.

The chain joins TRBV7-2 to TRBJ2-7; D possibly corresponds to TRBD2 (7 bases). Germline V gene lookup returns CDR1 SGHTA and CDR2 FQGNSA. Trimming took 4 bases from V and 1 from J, leaving 14 bases between them. The CDR3 covers 15 residues. CDR3 sequence (DNA): TGTGCCAGCAGCTGGAGGGGGGGGTTGTCCTACGAGCAGTACTTC. As protein: CASSWRGGLSYEQYF.